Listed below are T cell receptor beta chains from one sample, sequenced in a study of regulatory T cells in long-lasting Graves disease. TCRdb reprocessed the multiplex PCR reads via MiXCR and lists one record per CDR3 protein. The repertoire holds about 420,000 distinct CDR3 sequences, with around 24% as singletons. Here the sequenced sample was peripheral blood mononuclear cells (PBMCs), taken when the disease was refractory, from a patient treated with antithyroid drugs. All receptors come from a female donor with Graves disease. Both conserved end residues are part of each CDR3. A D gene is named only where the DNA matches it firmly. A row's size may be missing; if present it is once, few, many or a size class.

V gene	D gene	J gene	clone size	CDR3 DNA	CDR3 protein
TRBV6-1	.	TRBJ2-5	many	TGTGCCAGCAGTGTCATGATGGGCCAGAGACAAGAGACCCAGTACTTC	CASSVMMGQRQETQYF
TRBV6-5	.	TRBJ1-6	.	TGTGCCAGCAGTTCTGTGGGGGCCGGCTCCTATAATTCACCCCTCCACTTT	CASSSVGAGSYNSPLHF
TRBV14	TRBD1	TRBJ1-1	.	TGTGCCAGCAGCCAAGATTTGGTGGGACAGGGGAACACTGAAGCTTTCTTT	CASSQDLVGQGNTEAFF
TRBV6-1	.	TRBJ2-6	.	TGTGCCAGCAGTGCAGGGGCTGGGGCCAACGTCCTGACTTTC	CASSAGAGANVLTF
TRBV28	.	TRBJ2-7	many	TGTGCCAGCAGAGTTCGATACGAGCAGTACTTC	CASRVRYEQYF
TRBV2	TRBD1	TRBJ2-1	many	TGTGCCAGCAGCTACAGGGGTTTAAATGAGCAGTTCTTC	CASSYRGLNEQFF
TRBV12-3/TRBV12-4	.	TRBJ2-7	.	TGTGCCAGCAGTTCCCTTTTTGACGAGCAGTACTTC	CASSSLFDEQYF
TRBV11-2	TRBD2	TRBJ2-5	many	TGTGCCAGCACCTTATTCCCCAAAGTTGTAGCGGGAGGGAGACAAGAGACCCAGTACTTC	CASTLFPKVVAGGRQETQYF
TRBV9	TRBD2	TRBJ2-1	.	TGTGCCAGCAGCGTAGAGGCTAGCGGGAGGGCCTACAATGAGCAGTTCTTC	CASSVEASGRAYNEQFF
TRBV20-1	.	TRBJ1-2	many	TGCAGTGCTCCCAAACAGGCTCGGTATGGCTACACCTTC	CSAPKQARYGYTF
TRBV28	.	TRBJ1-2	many	TGTGCCAGCAGTCCCGGGGGCCCCACAGCGGGGGAGGTGGACTACACCTTC	CASSPGGPTAGEVDYTF
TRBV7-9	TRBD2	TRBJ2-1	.	TGTGCCAGCAGCTTAGTGGCGGGGGGAAATGAGCAGTTCTTC	CASSLVAGGNEQFF
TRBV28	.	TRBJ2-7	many	TGTGCCAGCAGACGAAGAGATTGGGGGAGAGAAGGCTACGAGCAGTACTTC	CASRRRDWGREGYEQYF
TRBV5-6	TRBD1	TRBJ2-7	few	TGTGCCAGCAGCTTTGGGACAGGGAGATACGAGCAGTACTTC	CASSFGTGRYEQYF
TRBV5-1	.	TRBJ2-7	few	TGCGCCAGCAGGAAGTACGACTTAGTCAACTACGAGCAGTACTTC	CASRKYDLVNYEQYF
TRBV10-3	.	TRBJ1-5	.	TGTGCCATCAGTGAGTACGTGGGGGGCAATCAGCCCCAGCATTTT	CAISEYVGGNQPQHF
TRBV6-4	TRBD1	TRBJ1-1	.	TGTGCCAGCAGTGCCAGACAGGGTGGTGAAGCTTTCTTT	CASSARQGGEAFF
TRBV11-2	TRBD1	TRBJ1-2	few	TGTGCCAGCAGCTTAGGGGACAGGGGGCCTTTTGGCTACACCTTC	CASSLGDRGPFGYTF
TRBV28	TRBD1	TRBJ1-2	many	TGTGCCAGCAGTCCGTACGGACAGGGTTCCCCCGAGGGCTATGGCTACACCTTC	CASSPYGQGSPEGYGYTF
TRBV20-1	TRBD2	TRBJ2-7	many	TGCAGTGCTAGAGAGCTCGGGCGGGGGGGTAGAAACGAGCAGTACTTC	CSARELGRGGRNEQYF
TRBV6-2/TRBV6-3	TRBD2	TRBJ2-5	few	TGTGCCAGCAGTGATCGATTCTTGGCGGGAGGACCCCAAGAGACCCAGTACTTC	CASSDRFLAGGPQETQYF
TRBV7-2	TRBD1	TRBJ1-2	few	TGTGCCAGCCGACGAGACAGGGTTAACTATGGCTACACCTTC	CASRRDRVNYGYTF
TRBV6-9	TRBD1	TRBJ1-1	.	TGTGCCAGTAGTTGGAGGGGGCTGGGGAACACTGAAGCTCTCTTT	CASSWRGLGNTEALF
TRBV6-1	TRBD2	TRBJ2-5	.	TGTGCCAGCTCCCGATCGATACTAGCGGGAGATACCCAGTACTTC	CASSRSILAGDTQYF
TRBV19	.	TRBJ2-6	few	TGTGCCAGTAATCTCGGGATTGGGGCTGGGGCCAACGTCCTGACTTTC	CASNLGIGAGANVLTF
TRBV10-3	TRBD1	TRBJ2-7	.	TGTGCCATCGGGACAGTACTCTCCTACGAGCAGTACTTC	CAIGTVLSYEQYF
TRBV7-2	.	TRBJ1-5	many	TGTGCCAGCAGCTTAGATGTGAACACCCGCCCCCAGCATTTT	CASSLDVNTRPQHF
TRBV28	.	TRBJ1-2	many	TGTGCCAGCAGTCCGGGACCGCTACCTTCGCCTGGCTACACCTTC	CASSPGPLPSPGYTF
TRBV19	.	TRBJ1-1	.	TGTGCCAGTAGTACAGGGTTGTATCTGAACACTGAAGCTTTCTTT	CASSTGLYLNTEAFF
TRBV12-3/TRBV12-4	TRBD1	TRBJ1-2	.	TGTGCCAGCAGTCTCCCGACAGGGGGGACCTATGGCTACACCTTC	CASSLPTGGTYGYTF
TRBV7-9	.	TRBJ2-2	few	TGTGCCAGCAGCTTACTCCATAGCCGGGACAAAAGAACCGGGGAGCTGTTTTTT	CASSLLHSRDKRTGELFF
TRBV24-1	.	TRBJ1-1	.	TGTGCCACGGCTAAAGGATCTGAAACTTTCTTT	CATAKGSETFF
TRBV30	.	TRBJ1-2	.	TGTGCCTGGAGTGTAGGCGGTCATGGCTACACCTTC	CAWSVGGHGYTF
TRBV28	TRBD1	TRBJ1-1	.	TGTGCCAGCAGTTTGGGGACAGGGTTCACGAACACTGAAGCTTTCTTT	CASSLGTGFTNTEAFF
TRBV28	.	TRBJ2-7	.	TGTGCCAGCAGTACCCAGGGCAGCACCTACGAGCAGTACTTC	CASSTQGSTYEQYF
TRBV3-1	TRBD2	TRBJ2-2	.	TGTGCCAGCAGCCACGATGTCCGGCTAGCGGGAGGAGCCGGGGAGCTGTTTTTT	CASSHDVRLAGGAGELFF
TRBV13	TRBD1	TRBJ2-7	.	TGTGCCAGCAGCTCGGGGACAGGGATTAACGATCAGTACTTC	CASSSGTGINDQYF
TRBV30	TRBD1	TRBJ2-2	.	TGTGCCTGGAGAAGACAGGGAACCGGGGAGCTGTTTTTT	CAWRRQGTGELFF
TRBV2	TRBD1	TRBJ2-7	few	TGTGCCAGCAGTGTATCGGGACAGGGATCCTACGAGCAGTACTTC	CASSVSGQGSYEQYF
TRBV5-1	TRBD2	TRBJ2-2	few	TGCGCCAGCAGCTTGATCTTCGCGGGAGTGCTTTCCGGGGAGCTGTTTTTT	CASSLIFAGVLSGELFF
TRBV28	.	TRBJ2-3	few	TGTGCCAGCAGTTTATACCCTAGCGCGGATACGCAGTATTTT	CASSLYPSADTQYF
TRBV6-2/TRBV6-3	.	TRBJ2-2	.	TGTGCCAGCAGCAGGGCCTCGAACACCGGGGAGCTGTTTTTT	CASSRASNTGELFF